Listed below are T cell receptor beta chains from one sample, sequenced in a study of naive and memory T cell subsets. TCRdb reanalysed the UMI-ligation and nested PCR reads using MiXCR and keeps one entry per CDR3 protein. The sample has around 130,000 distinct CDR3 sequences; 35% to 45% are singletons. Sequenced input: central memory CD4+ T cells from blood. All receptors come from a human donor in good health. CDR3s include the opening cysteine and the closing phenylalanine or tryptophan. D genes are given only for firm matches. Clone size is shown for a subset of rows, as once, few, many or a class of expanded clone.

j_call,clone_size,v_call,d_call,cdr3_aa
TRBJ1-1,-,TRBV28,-,CASSGGGRQNTEAFF
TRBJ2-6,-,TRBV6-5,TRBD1,CASSKQGVASGANVLTF
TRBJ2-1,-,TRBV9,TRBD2,CASSGRAGGYNEQFF
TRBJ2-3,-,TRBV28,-,CASKTYFTDTQYF
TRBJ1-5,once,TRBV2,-,CASRGDYNQPQHF
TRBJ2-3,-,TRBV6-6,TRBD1,CASSPGTGGFADTQYF
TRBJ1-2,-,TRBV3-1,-,CASSHTGTYGYTF
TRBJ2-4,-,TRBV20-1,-,CSANPPIAKNIQYF
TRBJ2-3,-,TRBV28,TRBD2,CASRLAGRLADTQYF
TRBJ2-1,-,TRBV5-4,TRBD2,CASSLDRLAGVHEQFF
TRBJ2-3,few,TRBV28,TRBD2,CASRRPGLAGGSTDTQYF
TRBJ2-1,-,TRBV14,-,CASSQALVYNEQFF
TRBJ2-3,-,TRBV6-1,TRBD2,CASRAGGTDTQYF
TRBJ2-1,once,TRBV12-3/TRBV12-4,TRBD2,CASSPLAGVGYEQFF
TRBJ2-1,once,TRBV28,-,CASSGRWGVNEQFF
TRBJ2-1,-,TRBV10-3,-,CAIRKGGEQFF
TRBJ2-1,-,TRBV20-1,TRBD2,CSARDSSGSPDNEQFF
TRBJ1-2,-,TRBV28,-,CASRGGGRYGYTF
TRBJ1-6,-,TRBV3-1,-,CASSRLPGTGNSPLHF
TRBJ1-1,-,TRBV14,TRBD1,CASSVGQGITEAFF
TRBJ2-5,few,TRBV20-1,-,CSGISASGVETQYF
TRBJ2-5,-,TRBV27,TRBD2,CASSLKGLAGPQETQYF
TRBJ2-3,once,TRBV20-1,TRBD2,CSATPPSGSLDTQYF
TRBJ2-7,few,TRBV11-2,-,CASSQGRWGPIYEQYF
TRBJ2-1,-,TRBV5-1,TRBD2,CASSPVPSGVIKQFF
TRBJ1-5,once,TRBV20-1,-,CSASDRYQPQHF
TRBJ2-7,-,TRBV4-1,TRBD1,CASSQSGTVSYEQYF
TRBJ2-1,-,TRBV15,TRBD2,CATSREYRGDWTDEQFF
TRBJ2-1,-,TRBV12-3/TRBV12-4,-,CASTLVRGHNEQFF
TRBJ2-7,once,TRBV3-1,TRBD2,CASSPLAGDPNEQYF
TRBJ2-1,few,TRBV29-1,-,CSVEQYYNEQFF
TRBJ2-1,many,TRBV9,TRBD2,CASSATLAGAYNEQFF
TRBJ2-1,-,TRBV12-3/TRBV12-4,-,CASSSRESYNEQFF
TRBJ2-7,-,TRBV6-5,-,CASPPGPIYEQYF
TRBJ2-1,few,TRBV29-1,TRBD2,CSVVGGTSGKNEQFF
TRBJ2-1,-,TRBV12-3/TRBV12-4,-,CASSFGQYFYNEQFF
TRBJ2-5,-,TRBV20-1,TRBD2,CSAQIAGGPGTQYF